The 6 T cell receptor beta chains in this list originate from one sample, sequenced in a study of beta chain features in type 1 diabetes (dated by TCRdb to between 2018 and 2020). The antigens for these receptors are not known. Results and caveats for the whole study, not just this receptor: In all four CD4+ subsets, TCRB CDR3 length was moderately but significantly shorter in type 1 diabetes patients.

Libraries were prepared through the immunoSEQ multiplex PCR assay. The entire isolated RNA was reverse transcribed using the High Capacity cDNA Reverse Transcription Kit, and thus expressed TCRB transcripts were sequenced. In its TCRdb copy, this immuneACCESS table keeps in-frame sequences only and misses some clones. Where compared with another copy, unresolved V genes explain less than half of these, and the others have no known cause. The sample contains around 160,000 clones, approximately 8.8% of them found a single time. About 0.65% of the sample is taken by the ten largest. Specimen: central memory CD4+ T cells from blood. The receptors here all came from a woman in her thirties with type 1 diabetes.

V usage is TRBV30 and J usage is TRBJ1-1; perhaps TRBD1 as D (6 bases). The CDR3 sequence is 15 residues long. CDR1 and CDR2 (germline): GTSNPN, SVGIG (reference sequence). V shed 6 bases and J shed 0 bases, with 17 bases lying between them. Written as DNA, the CDR3 is TGTGCCTGCTCGCCCCCAGACAGGTTGAACACTGAAGCTTTCTTT. Translation: CACSPPDRLNTEAFF.

The rearrangement links TRBV5-4 to TRBJ2-7, with TRBD1 matching over 10 bases. Germline V gene data show CDR1 as SGHNT and CDR2 as YYREEE (reference sequence). V lost 4 bases and J lost 3; bases outside the gene matches: 7. The CDR3 loop spans 15 amino acids. For the CDR3, the DNA is TGTGCCAGCAGCAAAGGACAGGGGGTTTTCTACGAGCAGTACTTC. Translated, it gives CASSKGQGVFYEQYF.

The sample holds a few counts of this clone. CDR3 region: CASSSERLAGEDTDTQYF. CDR3 bases: TGTGCCAGCAGCTCGGAACGACTAGCGGGAGAGGACACAGATACGCAGTATTTT. The chain joins TRBV7-2 to TRBJ2-3, with TRBD2 identical over 12 bases. V dropped 4 bases and J dropped 2; count of bases not matched to a gene: 10. Per the germline V gene, CDR1 is SGHTA and CDR2 is FQGNSA. The CDR3 extends over 18 amino acids.

The CDR3 loop reads CASSKEDRYEQYF. The DNA for the CDR3 is TGTGCCAGCAGCAAAGAGGACAGGTACGAGCAGTACTTC. The genes are TRBV7-9 and TRBJ2-7; 7 positions match TRBD1. V lost 5 bases to trimming and J lost 4 bases; unmatched junction nucleotides: 5. The CDR3 covers 13 residues. Germline CDR1 is SEHNR and CDR2 is FQNEAQ (reference sequence).

V usage is TRBV5-1 and J usage is TRBJ1-1, with TRBD1 identical over 7 bases. Losses at the gene ends were 4 bases for V and 4 bases for J; bases not matched to a gene: 7. This CDR3 region has 14 residues. Germline-derived CDR1 and CDR2 are SGHRS and YFSETQ. In nucleotides, the CDR3 is TGCGCCAGCAGCACCCAGACAGGGACCACTGAAGCTTTCTTT. Translated: CASSTQTGTTEAFF.

The J gene is TRBJ2-7, the V gene TRBV5-1, with TRBD2 as a possible D gene (6 bases). Germline CDR1 SGHRS, CDR2 YFSETQ. The length of the CDR3 is 15 residues. Trimming took 0 bases from V and 5 from J, leaving 15 bases between them. CDR3 loop: CASSLELAAYHEQYF. The CDR3 nucleotides are TGCGCCAGCAGCTTGGAACTAGCAGCCTACCACGAGCAGTACTTC.